Only one count was recorded for the clone carrying this T cell receptor (beta chain). These data are taken from a study of blood T cell repertoires in COVID-19. The wider study: There were acute and convalescent COVID-19 samples, and they came from the United States, Italy and Spain.

V trimming: 9 bases; J trimming: 4 bases; junction bases outside the gene matches: 9. The V gene's germline CDR1 is SGHNT and CDR2 YYREEE (reference sequence). This CDR3 is 14 amino acids long. In the original processing: Counts of nucleated cells, estimated from reference gene primer amplification, were obtained. Some clones are missing from TCRdb's copy, which holds only in-frame ones; the method was immunoSEQ multiplex PCR. V, J and clone size were drawn from that table, and D and trimming were deduced from the DNA. The data contain about 84,000 clones, around 82% of them singletons. The chain carries TRBV5-4 and TRBJ1-2, with 10 bases fitting TRBD1. The sample taken for sequencing was peripheral blood. This TCR was sampled from a man older than 75 with active or convalescent COVID-19. The CDR3 coding sequence is TGTGCCACCTTGGGACAGGGGCGCCCCTATGGCTACACCTTC. Encoded protein: CATLGQGRPYGYTF.